A single sample gave rise to the 6 T cell receptor beta chains below, sequenced in a study of blood T cell repertoires in COVID-19. Sequencing was performed with immunoSEQ multiplex PCR; in TCRdb, only in-frame clones are kept and a portion is missing. The sample lists roughly 100,000 clones, roughly nine tenths occurring once. The sample was peripheral blood. Receptor source: a man between 45 and 60 years old in a cohort sampled during active COVID-19.

CDR3 sequence (DNA): TGTGCCACCAGTGATCCGACTAGCGGGGGTAATGAGCAGTTCTTC. This gives the protein CATSDPTSGGNEQFF. The chain couples TRBV24-1 to TRBJ2-1, with 12 nucleotides matching TRBD2. The V segment lost 3 bases and the J segment 7 bases; nucleotides outside the gene matches: 3. Looked up from germline, CDR1 is KGHDR and CDR2 is SFDVKD. The CDR3 has 15 residues.

This chain joins TRBV9 and TRBJ2-3, with D possibly matching TRBD1 (5 bases). Germline V gives CDR1 SGDLS, CDR2 YYNGEE. V was trimmed by 4 bases and J by 4 bases, leaving 19 bases between them. The CDR3 totals 16 residues. The chain's CDR3 is CASSKGPGLFSDTQYF. The CDR3 nucleotides are TGTGCCAGCAGCAAGGGTCCAGGGCTCTTCTCAGATACGCAGTATTTT. Variable domain in full (rest from reference TRBV9 and TRBJ2-3): DSGVTQTPKHLITATGQRVTLRCSPRSGDLSVYWYQQSLDQGLQFLIQYYNGEERAKGNILERFSAQQFPDLHSELNLSSLELGDSALYFCASSKGPGLFSDTQYFGPGTRLTVL.

The chain is built from TRBV6-1 and TRBJ2-5, with 10 bases identical to TRBD1. Germline CDR1 reads MNHNS; CDR2 reads SASEGT. The length of the CDR3 is 17 residues. Unmatched junction bases numbered 11, after V lost 4 bases and J lost 3 bases. CDR3 nucleotide sequence: TGTGCCAGCAGTGCTGCCCCCGGGACAGGGGACAAAGAGACCCAGTACTTC. This codes for CASSAAPGTGDKETQYF.

This clone was seen only a few times. V gene TRBV7-9 combines with J gene TRBJ2-7; maybe TRBD2 (5 bases). The CDR3 is made up of 12 amino acids. V dropped 5 bases and J dropped 3 bases, with 8 bases sitting between them. The V gene's germline CDR1 is SEHNR and CDR2 FQNEAQ (reference sequence). The CDR3 DNA reads TGTGCCAGCAGCCGCGGGTTCTACGAGCAGTACTTC. This sequence encodes CASSRGFYEQYF.

This clone was recorded a few times. The chain recombines TRBV7-9 with TRBJ1-2; D is unclear. V was cut by 2 bases and J by 4 bases, with 8 bases left in between. Germline V gene data show CDR1 as SEHNR and CDR2 as FQNEAQ (reference sequence). The length of the CDR3 is 13 residues. The DNA for the CDR3 is TGTGCCAGCAGCTTAAGTAGTGCCTATGGCTACACCTTC. It yields the protein CASSLSSAYGYTF.

The chain couples TRBV24-1 to TRBJ1-2; weak D call: TRBD1 (6 bases). The V gene lost 5 bases and the J gene lost 1 base, with 10 bases spanning the gap. The CDR3 runs to 14 residues. Germline CDR1 KGHDR, CDR2 SFDVKD. As DNA, the CDR3 is TGTGCCACCAGTGCCGCGGACAGTAACTATGGCTACACCTTC. It translates to CATSAADSNYGYTF.